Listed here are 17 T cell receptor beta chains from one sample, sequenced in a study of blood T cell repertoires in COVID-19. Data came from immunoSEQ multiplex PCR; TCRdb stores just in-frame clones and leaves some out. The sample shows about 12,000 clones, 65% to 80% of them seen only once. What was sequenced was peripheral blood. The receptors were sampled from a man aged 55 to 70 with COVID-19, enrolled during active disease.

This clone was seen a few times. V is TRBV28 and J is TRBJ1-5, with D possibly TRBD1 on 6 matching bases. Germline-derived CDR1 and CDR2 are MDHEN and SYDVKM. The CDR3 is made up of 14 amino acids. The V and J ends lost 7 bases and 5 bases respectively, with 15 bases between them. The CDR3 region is CASTWQGSYQPQHF. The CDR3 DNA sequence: TGTGCCAGCACCTGGCAGGGGAGCTATCAGCCCCAGCATTTT.

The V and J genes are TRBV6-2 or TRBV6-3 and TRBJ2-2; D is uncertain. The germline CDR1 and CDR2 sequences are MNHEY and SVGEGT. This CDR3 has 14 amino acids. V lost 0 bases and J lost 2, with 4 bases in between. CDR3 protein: CASSYSLNTGELFF. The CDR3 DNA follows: TGTGCCAGCAGTTACTCCCTAAACACCGGGGAGCTGTTTTTT.

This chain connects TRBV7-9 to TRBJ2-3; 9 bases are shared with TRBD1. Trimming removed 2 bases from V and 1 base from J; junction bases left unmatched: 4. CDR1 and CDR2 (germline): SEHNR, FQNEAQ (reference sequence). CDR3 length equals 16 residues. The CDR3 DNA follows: TGTGCCAGCAGCTTACCATGGGACAGGGGCACAGATACGCAGTATTTT. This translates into CASSLPWDRGTDTQYF.

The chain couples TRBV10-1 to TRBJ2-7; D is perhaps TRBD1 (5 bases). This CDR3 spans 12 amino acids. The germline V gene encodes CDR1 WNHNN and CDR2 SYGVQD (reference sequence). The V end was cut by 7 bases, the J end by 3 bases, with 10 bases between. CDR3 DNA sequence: TGCGCCAGCACGCGCGACAGCTACGAGCAGTACGTC. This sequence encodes CASTRDSYEQYV.

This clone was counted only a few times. In nucleotides, the CDR3 is TGTGCCAGCAGCCGAAGGGGGAACACCGGGGAGCTGTTTTTT. Residues: CASSRRGNTGELFF. This chain uses TRBV11-2 with TRBJ2-2; possible D gene TRBD1, 5 bases. Germline V lookup: CDR1 SGHAT, CDR2 FQNNGV. The CDR3 spans 14 residues. V was shortened by 5 bases and J by 1 base, with 8 bases between the two germline ends. Full variable domain (outside the CDR3, taken from reference TRBV11-2 and TRBJ2-2): EAGVAQSPRYKIIEKRQSVAFWCNPISGHATLYWYQQILGQGPKLLIQFQNNGVVDDSQLPKDRFSAERLKGVDSTLKIQPAKLEDSAVYLCASSRRGNTGELFFGEGSRLTVL.

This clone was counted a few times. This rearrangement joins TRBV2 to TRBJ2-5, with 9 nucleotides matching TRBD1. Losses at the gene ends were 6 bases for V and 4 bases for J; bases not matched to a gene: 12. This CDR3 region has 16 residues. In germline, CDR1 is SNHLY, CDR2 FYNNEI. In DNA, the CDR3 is TGTGCCAGCAGCCCCCTGGACAGGGGAAACTCAGAGACCCAGTACTTC. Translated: CASSPLDRGNSETQYF.

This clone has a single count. The CDR3 is CASSFARVSYNEQFF. Written as DNA, the CDR3 is TGTGCCAGCAGTTTTGCCAGGGTCTCCTACAATGAGCAGTTCTTC. The chain carries TRBV27 and TRBJ2-1, with D perhaps matching TRBD1 (5 bases). CDR1 is MNHEY, CDR2 SMNVEV, per germline (reference sequence). Trimming pared 3 bases from V and 0 bases from J, leaving 9 bases between. The CDR3 is 15 amino acids.

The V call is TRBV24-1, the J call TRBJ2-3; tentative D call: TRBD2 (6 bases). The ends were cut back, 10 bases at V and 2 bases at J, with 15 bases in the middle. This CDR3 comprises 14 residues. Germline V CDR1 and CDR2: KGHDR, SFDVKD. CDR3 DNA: TGTGCCACTGGGGGAGGTGGGGCCACAGATACGCAGTATTTT. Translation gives CATGGGGATDTQYF.

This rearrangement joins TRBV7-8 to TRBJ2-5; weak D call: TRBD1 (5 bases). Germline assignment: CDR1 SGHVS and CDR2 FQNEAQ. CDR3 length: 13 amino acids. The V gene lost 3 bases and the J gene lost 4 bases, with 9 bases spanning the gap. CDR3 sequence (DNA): TGTGCCAGCAGCTTCGATAGGGGAGAGACCCAGTACTTC. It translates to CASSFDRGETQYF.

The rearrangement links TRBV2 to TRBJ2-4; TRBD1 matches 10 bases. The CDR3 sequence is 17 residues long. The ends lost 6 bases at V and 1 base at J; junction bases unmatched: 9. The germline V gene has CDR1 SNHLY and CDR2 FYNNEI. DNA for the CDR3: TGTGCCAGCAGCCGGACAGGGGGAGAGGTGGCCAAAAACATTCAGTACTTC. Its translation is CASSRTGGEVAKNIQYF.

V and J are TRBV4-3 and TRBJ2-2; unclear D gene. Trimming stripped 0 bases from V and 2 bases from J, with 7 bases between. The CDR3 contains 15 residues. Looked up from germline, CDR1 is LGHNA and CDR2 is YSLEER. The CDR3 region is CASSQELRNTGELFF. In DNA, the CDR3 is TGCGCCAGCAGCCAAGAGCTGAGAAACACCGGGGAGCTGTTTTTT.

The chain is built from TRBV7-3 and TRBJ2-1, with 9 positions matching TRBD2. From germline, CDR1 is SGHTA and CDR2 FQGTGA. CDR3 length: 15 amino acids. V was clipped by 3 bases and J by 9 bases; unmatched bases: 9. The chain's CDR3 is CASSFTGGRAAEQFF. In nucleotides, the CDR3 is TGTGCCAGCAGCTTTACCGGCGGGAGGGCCGCTGAGCAGTTCTTC.

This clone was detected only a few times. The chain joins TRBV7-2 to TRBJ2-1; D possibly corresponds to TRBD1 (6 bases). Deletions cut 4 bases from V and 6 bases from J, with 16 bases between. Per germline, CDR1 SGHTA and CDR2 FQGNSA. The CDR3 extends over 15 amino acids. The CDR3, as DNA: TGTGCCAGCAGCTGGGGGCCGTCGCCCCTCAATGAGCAGTTCTTC. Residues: CASSWGPSPLNEQFF.

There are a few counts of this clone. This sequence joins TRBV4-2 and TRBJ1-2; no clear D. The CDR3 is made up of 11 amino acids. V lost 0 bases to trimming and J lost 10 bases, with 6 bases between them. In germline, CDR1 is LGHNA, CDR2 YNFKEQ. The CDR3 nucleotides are TGTGCCAGCAGCCAAGATCTCTCCTACACCTTC. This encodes CASSQDLSYTF.

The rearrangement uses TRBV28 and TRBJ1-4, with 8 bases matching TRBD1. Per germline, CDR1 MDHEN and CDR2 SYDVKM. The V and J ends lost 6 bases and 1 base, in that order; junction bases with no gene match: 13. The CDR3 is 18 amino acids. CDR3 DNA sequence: TGTGCCAGCAGGTCGGTCGGACAGGGACTGGGAACTAATGAAAAACTGTTTTTT. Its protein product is CASRSVGQGLGTNEKLFF.

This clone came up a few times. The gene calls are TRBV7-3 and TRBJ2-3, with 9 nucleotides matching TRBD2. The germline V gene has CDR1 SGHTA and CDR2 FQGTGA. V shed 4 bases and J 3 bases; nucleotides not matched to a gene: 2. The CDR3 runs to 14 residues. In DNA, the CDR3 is TGTGCCAGCAGCTCCGGACTAGCGACAGATACGCAGTATTTT. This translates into CASSSGLATDTQYF.

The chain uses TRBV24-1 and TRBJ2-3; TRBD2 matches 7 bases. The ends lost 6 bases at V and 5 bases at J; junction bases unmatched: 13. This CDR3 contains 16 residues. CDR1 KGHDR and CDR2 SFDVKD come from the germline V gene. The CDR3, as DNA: TGTGCCACCAGTCCCGGGACTACCCTTCGGGGAGATACGCAGTATTTT. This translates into CATSPGTTLRGDTQYF.